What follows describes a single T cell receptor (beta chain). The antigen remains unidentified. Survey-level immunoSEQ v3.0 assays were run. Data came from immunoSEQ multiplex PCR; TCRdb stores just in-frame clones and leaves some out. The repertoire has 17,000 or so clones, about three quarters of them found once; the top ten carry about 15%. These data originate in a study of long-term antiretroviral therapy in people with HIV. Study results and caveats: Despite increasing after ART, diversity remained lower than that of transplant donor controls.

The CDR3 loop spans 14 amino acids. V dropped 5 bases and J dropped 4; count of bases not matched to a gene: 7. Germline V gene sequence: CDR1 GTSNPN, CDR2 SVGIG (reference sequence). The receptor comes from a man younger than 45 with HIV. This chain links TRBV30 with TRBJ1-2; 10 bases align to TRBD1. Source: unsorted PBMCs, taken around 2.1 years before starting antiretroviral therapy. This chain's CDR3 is CAWDSWDRGYGYTF. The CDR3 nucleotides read TGTGCCTGGGATTCCTGGGACAGGGGCTATGGCTACACCTTC.